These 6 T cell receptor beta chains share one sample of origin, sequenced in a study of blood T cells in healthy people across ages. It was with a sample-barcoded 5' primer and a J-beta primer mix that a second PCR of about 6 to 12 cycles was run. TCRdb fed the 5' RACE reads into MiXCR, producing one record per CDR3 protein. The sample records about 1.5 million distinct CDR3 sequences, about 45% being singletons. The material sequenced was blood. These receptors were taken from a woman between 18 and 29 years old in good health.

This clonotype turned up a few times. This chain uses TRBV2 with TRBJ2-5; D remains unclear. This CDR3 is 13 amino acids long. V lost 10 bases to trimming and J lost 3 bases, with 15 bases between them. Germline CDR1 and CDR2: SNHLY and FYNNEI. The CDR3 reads CATFGQGKETQYF. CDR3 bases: TGTGCCACCTTTGGGCAAGGGAAAGAGACCCAGTACTTC.

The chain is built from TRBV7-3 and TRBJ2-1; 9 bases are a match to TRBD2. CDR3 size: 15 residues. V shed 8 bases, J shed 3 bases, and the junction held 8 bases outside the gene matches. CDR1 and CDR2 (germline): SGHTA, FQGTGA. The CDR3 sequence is CASSTGGRGYNEQFF. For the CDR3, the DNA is TGTGCCAGCTCAACGGGCGGGAGGGGCTACAATGAGCAGTTCTTC.

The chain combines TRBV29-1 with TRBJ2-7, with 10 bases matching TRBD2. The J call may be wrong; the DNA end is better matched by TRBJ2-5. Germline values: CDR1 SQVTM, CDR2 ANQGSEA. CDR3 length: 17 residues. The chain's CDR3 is CSVGLAQGGGWIETQYF. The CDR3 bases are TGCAGCGTGGGACTAGCGCAGGGAGGGGGATGGATAGAGACCCAGTACTTC.

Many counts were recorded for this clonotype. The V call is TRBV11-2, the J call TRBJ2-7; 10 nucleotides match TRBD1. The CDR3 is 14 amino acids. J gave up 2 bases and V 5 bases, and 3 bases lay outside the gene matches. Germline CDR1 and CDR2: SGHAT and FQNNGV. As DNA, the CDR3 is TGTGCCAGCAGCACCGGGACAGGGGCCTACGAGCAGTACTTC. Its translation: CASSTGTGAYEQYF. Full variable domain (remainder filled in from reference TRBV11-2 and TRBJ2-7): EAGVAQSPRYKIIEKRQSVAFWCNPISGHATLYWYQQILGQGPKLLIQFQNNGVVDDSQLPKDRFSAERLKGVDSTLKIQPAKLEDSAVYLCASSTGTGAYEQYFGPGTRLTVT.

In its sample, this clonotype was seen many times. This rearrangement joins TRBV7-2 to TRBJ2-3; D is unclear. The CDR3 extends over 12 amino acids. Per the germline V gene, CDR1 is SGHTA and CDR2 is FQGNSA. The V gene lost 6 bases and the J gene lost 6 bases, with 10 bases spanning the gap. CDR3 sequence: CASSFYSDTQYF. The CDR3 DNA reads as TGTGCCAGCAGTTTTTACTCCGATACGCAGTATTTT.

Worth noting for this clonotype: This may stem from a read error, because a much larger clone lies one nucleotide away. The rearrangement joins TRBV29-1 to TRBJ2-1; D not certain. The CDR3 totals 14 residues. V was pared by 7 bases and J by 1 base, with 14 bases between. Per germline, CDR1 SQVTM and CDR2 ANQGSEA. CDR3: CSAVDIQSYNEQFF. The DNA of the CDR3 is TGCAGCGCCGTCGACATCCAGTCCTACAATGAGCAGTTCTTC.